Listed here are 21 T cell receptor beta chains from one sample, sequenced in a study of blood T cell repertoires in COVID-19. Profiling relied on immunoSEQ multiplex PCR, and the TCRdb table lists in-frame clones only, not all of them. The sample lists 40,000 to 55,000 clones, roughly nine tenths occurring once. The sequenced sample consisted of peripheral blood. These TCRs come from a woman of 80 years or more with acute or convalescent COVID-19.

The rearrangement uses TRBV9 and TRBJ2-3; unclear D gene. The V gene's germline CDR1 is SGDLS and CDR2 YYNGEE. This CDR3 is built from 15 residues. V was cut by 0 bases and J by 2 bases, with 10 bases left in between. CDR3 DNA sequence: TGTGCCAGCAGCGTAGTTGGCTCAGTCACAGATACGCAGTATTTT. It codes for CASSVVGSVTDTQYF.

This sequence joins TRBV30 and TRBJ1-2, with D unclear. Germline-derived CDR1 and CDR2 are GTSNPN and SVGIG (reference sequence). CDR3 length: 13 residues. V was trimmed by 1 base and J by 4 bases, leaving 10 bases between them. CDR3 sequence reads: CAWSGPGTYGYTF. As DNA, the CDR3 is TGTGCCTGGAGTGGGCCGGGTACCTATGGCTACACCTTC. Full variable domain (remainder filled in from reference TRBV30 and TRBJ1-2): SQTIHQWPATLVQPVGSPLSLECTVEGTSNPNLYWYRQAAGRGLQLLFYSVGIGQISSEVPQNLSASRPQDRQFILSSKKLLLSDSGFYLCAWSGPGTYGYTFGSGTRLTVV.

This rearrangement joins TRBV29-1 to TRBJ1-2; D not certain. This CDR3 region has 19 residues. V lost 5 bases, J lost 0 bases, and 28 bases lay in between. Germline CDR1 and CDR2: SQVTM and ANQGSEA. The CDR3 DNA is TGCAGCGTTTGGGGTGAACGTGTCGGGAAATCGGGTGCTAACTATGGCTACACCTTC. This translates into CSVWGERVGKSGANYGYTF. The full variable domain, completed using reference TRBV29-1 and TRBJ1-2, is SAVISQKPSRDICQRGTSLTIQCQVDSQVTMMFWYRQQPGQSLTLIATANQGSEATYESGFVIDKFPISRPNLTFSTLTVSNMSPEDSSIYLCSVWGERVGKSGANYGYTFGSGTRLTVV.

This clone was seen a single time. V is TRBV24-1 and J is TRBJ1-1, with no clear D. From germline, CDR1 is KGHDR and CDR2 SFDVKD. The CDR3 covers 13 residues. V lost 3 bases, J lost 5 bases, and 9 bases lay in between. CDR3 in DNA: TGTGCCACCAGTGATGAGTCGGGTACTGAAGCTTTCTTT. Protein sequence: CATSDESGTEAFF.

This sequence joins TRBV2 and TRBJ2-2, with a possible D match to TRBD1 (5 bases). This CDR3 region has 15 residues. V was clipped by 4 bases and J by 6 bases, with 15 bases between them. Per germline, CDR1 SNHLY and CDR2 FYNNEI. The CDR3 spells CASSAETVSPGELFF. In DNA form, the CDR3 reads TGTGCCAGCAGTGCCGAGACAGTGTCTCCCGGGGAGCTGTTTTTT.

In its sample, this clone was seen a few times. The CDR3 reads CASSRPGQGGGWELFF. The CDR3 nucleotides are TGTGCCAGCAGCCGGCCGGGACAGGGAGGAGGCTGGGAGCTGTTTTTT. The chain employs TRBV7-9 and TRBJ2-2, with 9 bases aligning to TRBD1. CDR3 length equals 16 residues. Germline V gives CDR1 SEHNR, CDR2 FQNEAQ (reference sequence). After removal of 5 bases from V and 9 bases from J, the junction contained 13 bases not matched to a gene.

A remark on this clone: Distinct nucleotide sequences in the sample also encode this CDR3. The chain links TRBV10-3 to TRBJ2-7, with 16 bases identical to TRBD2. Germline V gives CDR1 ENHRY, CDR2 SYGVKD. With 10 bases clipped from V and 2 bases from J, the junction kept 8 bases outside the gene matches. The CDR3 spans 16 residues. The CDR3 protein is CASSGLAGGPAYEQYF. In DNA form, the CDR3 reads TGTGCCAGCTCGGGACTAGCGGGAGGGCCGGCCTACGAGCAGTACTTC.

The chain employs TRBV10-1 and TRBJ1-2, with 8 bases aligning to TRBD1. Unmatched junction bases numbered 24, after V lost 2 bases and J lost 7 bases. There are 20 residues in the CDR3. Germline V gene lookup returns CDR1 WNHNN and CDR2 SYGVQD (reference sequence). In DNA form, the CDR3 reads TGCGCCAGCAGTGAGCCGACCCGTCTGAGGTCAGGGGGCTCTACACGTGGCTACACCTTC. Protein: CASSEPTRLRSGGSTRGYTF.

This clone was found once. This chain connects TRBV24-1 to TRBJ2-3; 15 positions agree with TRBD2. CDR1 and CDR2 (germline): KGHDR, SFDVKD. The CDR3 is made up of 17 amino acids. The V gene end was trimmed by 6 bases and the J gene end by 7 bases; junction bases not matched to a gene: 10. CDR3 loop: CATSQEGTSGRKNTQYF. CDR3 DNA: TGTGCCACCAGTCAAGAAGGGACTAGCGGGAGGAAGAATACGCAGTATTTT.

This chain uses TRBV3-1 (or the pseudogene TRBV3-2) with TRBJ1-5, with D perhaps TRBD1 (6 bases). The germline V gene encodes CDR1 LGHDT and CDR2 YNNKEL (reference sequence). The length of the CDR3 is 16 residues. The germline V and J ends were trimmed by 0 bases and 2 bases, with 11 bases remaining between them. CDR3 protein: CASSQDQGRGNQPQHF. The CDR3 nucleotides are TGTGCCAGCAGCCAAGATCAGGGGAGGGGCAATCAGCCCCAGCATTTT.

The genes are TRBV15 and TRBJ2-1; 15 bases are a match to TRBD2. Germline CDR1 is LNHNV and CDR2 is YYDKDF (reference sequence). V shed 4 bases, J shed 5 bases, and the junction held 15 bases outside the gene matches. The length of the CDR3 is 20 residues. The CDR3 DNA sequence: TGTGCCACCAGCACCAGTGCCCCGGGACTAGCGGGAGGAGGGGACAATGAGCAGTTCTTC. Translation: CATSTSAPGLAGGGDNEQFF.

The chain uses TRBV5-1 and TRBJ1-1; possibly TRBD1 for D (5 bases). Germline V gene lookup returns CDR1 SGHRS and CDR2 YFSETQ. This CDR3 has 15 residues. The V and J ends lost 5 bases and 0 bases respectively, with 14 bases between them. The CDR3 DNA is TGCGCCAGCAGACCGACTTTGACAGTGAACACTGAAGCTTTCTTT. Amino acid sequence: CASRPTLTVNTEAFF. Supplemented by reference TRBV5-1 and TRBJ1-1, the full variable domain reads KAGVTQTPRYLIKTRGQQVTLSCSPISGHRSVSWYQQTPGQGLQFLFEYFSETQRNKGNFPGRFSGRQFSNSRSEMNVSTLELGDSALYLCASRPTLTVNTEAFFGQGTRLTVV.

The chain is built from TRBV5-1 and TRBJ2-3; D call uncertain. Trimming pared 3 bases from V and 6 bases from J, leaving 14 bases between. CDR1 and CDR2 (germline): SGHRS, YFSETQ. There are 14 residues in the CDR3. CDR3 sequence: CASSSVPGSDTQYF. CDR3 nucleotides: TGCGCCAGCAGCTCAGTACCCGGGTCCGATACGCAGTATTTT.

The chain combines TRBV7-3 with TRBJ2-3; 10 bases are shared with TRBD2. CDR1 is SGHTA and CDR2 is FQGTGA in the germline V gene. The CDR3 loop spans 15 amino acids. Unmatched junction bases numbered 7, after V lost 5 bases and J lost 5 bases. The CDR3 is CASSPLAGARDTQYF. CDR3 nucleotide sequence: TGTGCCAGCAGCCCTCTAGCGGGAGCGCGAGATACGCAGTATTTT.

The chain recombines TRBV27 with TRBJ2-7; tentative D call: TRBD1 (6 bases). Germline lookup yields CDR1 MNHEY and CDR2 SMNVEV (reference sequence). Deletions cut 3 bases from V and 3 bases from J, with 9 bases between. CDR3 size: 13 residues. The CDR3 DNA sequence: TGTGCCAGCAGTTTGAGGGGGTACTACGAGCAGTACTTC. Translation gives CASSLRGYYEQYF.

The chain joins TRBV5-6 to TRBJ1-1, with D unclear. Per germline, CDR1 SGHDT and CDR2 YYEEEE. Trimming shortened V by 3 bases and J by 11 bases, and 20 bases separated the two germline ends. The CDR3 sequence is 14 residues long. The chain's CDR3 is CASSSLSGNLGAFF. As DNA, the CDR3 is TGTGCCAGCAGCTCGTTGTCGGGGAACCTGGGGGCTTTCTTT.

This rearrangement joins TRBV3-1 (or the pseudogene TRBV3-2) to TRBJ2-1; 13 nucleotides line up with TRBD2. CDR1 is LGHDT and CDR2 is YNNKEL in the germline V gene (reference sequence). J gave up 9 bases and V 6 bases, and 8 bases lay outside the gene matches. This CDR3 spans 15 amino acids. In DNA form, the CDR3 reads TGTGCCAGCAGTACGACTAGCGGGAGGAGTGGTGAGCAGTTCTTC. It is translated as CASSTTSGRSGEQFF.

This clone was seen once. The chain links TRBV11-2 to TRBJ2-7, with no clear D. Per the germline V gene, CDR1 is SGHAT and CDR2 is FQNNGV. Trimming left V 1 base short and J 2 bases short, with 12 bases between. This CDR3 spans 15 amino acids. CDR3 residues: CASSLGLTTAYEQYF. For the CDR3, the DNA is TGTGCCAGCAGCTTAGGGCTAACTACCGCCTACGAGCAGTACTTC.

This rearrangement joins TRBV4-3 to TRBJ2-7; 9 nucleotides align to TRBD1. Germline V gene data show CDR1 as LGHNA and CDR2 as YSLEER. The CDR3 has 17 amino acids. The ends lost 6 bases at V and 2 bases at J; junction bases unmatched: 14. Here the CDR3 DNA reads TGCGCCAGCAGACACGATGAGGTCGGACAGGGGACCTACGAGCAGTACTTC. Protein: CASRHDEVGQGTYEQYF.

The rearrangement links TRBV28 to TRBJ1-1, with 11 bases fitting TRBD1. V shed 4 bases and J 3 bases; nucleotides not matched to a gene: 10. Germline V gene lookup returns CDR1 MDHEN and CDR2 SYDVKM. The CDR3 consists of 17 residues. Written as DNA, the CDR3 is TGTGCCAGCAGTTCTTGGACAGGGGGCAGAGGGGACACTGAAGCTTTCTTT. This sequence encodes CASSSWTGGRGDTEAFF.

The chain employs TRBV5-1 and TRBJ1-1, with D possibly TRBD1 on 5 matching bases. With 0 bases removed from V and 11 bases from J, the gap between germline ends came to 8 bases. Germline V gene sequence: CDR1 SGHRS, CDR2 YFSETQ. This CDR3 region has 11 residues. The CDR3 DNA reads as TGCGCCAGCAGCTTGGGACAGTATGCTTTCTTT. This codes for CASSLGQYAFF.